This TCR beta chain originates from a study of beta chain features in type 1 diabetes. Unmatched junction bases numbered 3, after V lost 5 bases and J lost 4 bases. This CDR3 spans 14 amino acids. Germline CDR1 reads MNHNS; CDR2 reads SASEGT. The authors reverse transcribed all of the isolated RNA, so sequencing captured expressed TCRB transcripts. Here immunoSEQ multiplex PCR was the method, and the copy in TCRdb shows in-frame clones only, minus some. The profile shows roughly 370,000 clones, roughly 14% of them singletons. The chain has TRBV6-1 and TRBJ2-1; 9 positions agree with TRBD2. The receptor was derived from a man aged 25-40 years in good health. Specimen: naive CD4+ T cells from blood. The CDR3 spells CASSKTSGYNEQFF. In nucleotides, the CDR3 is TGTGCCAGCAGTAAGACTAGCGGATACAATGAGCAGTTCTTC.